The T cell receptor beta chain described here comes from a study of blood T cell repertoires in COVID-19. Study overall: There were acute and convalescent COVID-19 samples, and they came from the United States, Italy and Spain. PBMCs, B-cell-depleted T cells, or T cells provided the cDNA or gDNA that made up the material.

From germline, CDR1 is LNHNV and CDR2 YYDKDF (reference sequence). This CDR3 comprises 16 residues. V was clipped by 6 bases and J by 0 bases, with 12 bases between them. In the authors' methods: Scientists estimated how many nucleated cells there were by amplifying reference gene primers. Assay used: immunoSEQ multiplex PCR; TCRdb lists only in-frame clones, some missing. V and J calls and clone size follow that table, whereas D and trimming were derived from the DNA. The table includes tens of thousands of clones, roughly 78% detected once. The rearrangement uses TRBV15 and TRBJ2-6; no clear D gene. Sequenced input: peripheral blood. The clonotype comes from a woman older than 75 with acute or convalescent COVID-19. The CDR3: CATSSHVASGANVLTF. CDR3 bases: TGTGCCACCAGTTCTCACGTAGCCTCTGGGGCCAACGTCCTGACTTTC.